The rows below give T cell receptor beta chains drawn from one sample of a study of CD8 T cells in Susac syndrome. TCRdb re-called the immunoSEQ multiplex PCR reads with MiXCR, one entry per CDR3 protein. The table records around 100,000 distinct CDR3 sequences, approximately 95% of them present only once. The specimen sequenced was CD8+ T cells from PBMCs. These receptors originate from a human donor with Susac syndrome. Each CDR3 is given with its conserved first and last residue. The D gene is left open where the match is weak. The size field is filled for only some rows; it gives once, few, many or a size class.

V gene: TRBV6-6; clone size: -; J gene: TRBJ1-1; D gene: TRBD1; CDR3 DNA: TGTGCCAGCAGACAGGGGGCCCCTGAAGCTTTCTTT; CDR3 protein: CASRQGAPEAFF
V gene: TRBV9; clone size: -; J gene: TRBJ1-2; D gene: TRBD1; CDR3 DNA: TGTGCCAGCAGCGCCGGGGACAGCGGGGTCCATGGCTACACCTTC; CDR3 protein: CASSAGDSGVHGYTF
V gene: TRBV27; clone size: -; J gene: TRBJ2-1; D gene: TRBD2; CDR3 DNA: TGTGCCAGCAGTTTAGGCCCGACTAAGCGGGGTCACAATGAGCAGTTCTTC; CDR3 protein: CASSLGPTKRGHNEQFF
V gene: TRBV12-3/TRBV12-4; clone size: -; J gene: TRBJ2-1; D gene: TRBD2; CDR3 DNA: TGTGCCAGCAGTTCGACTAGCGGGGGGGCCTATGAGCAGTTCTTC; CDR3 protein: CASSSTSGGAYEQFF
V gene: TRBV14; clone size: -; J gene: TRBJ2-7; D gene: -; CDR3 DNA: TGTGCCAGCAGCCCCGGGGCAGGATACCCCTACGAGCAGTACTTC; CDR3 protein: CASSPGAGYPYEQYF
V gene: TRBV4-2; clone size: -; J gene: TRBJ2-7; D gene: -; CDR3 DNA: TGTGCCAGCAGCCAAGATGTGGGGTACGAGCAGTACTTC; CDR3 protein: CASSQDVGYEQYF
V gene: TRBV29-1; clone size: -; J gene: TRBJ2-3; D gene: TRBD1; CDR3 DNA: TGCAGCGTAGACGACAGGGCGGATACGCAGTATTTT; CDR3 protein: CSVDDRADTQYF
V gene: TRBV29-1; clone size: -; J gene: TRBJ1-2; D gene: -; CDR3 DNA: TGCAGCGTTGAAGAAAGGTTGTCTAGGGGTAACGGGGGCTACACCTTC; CDR3 protein: CSVEERLSRGNGGYTF
V gene: TRBV20-1; clone size: -; J gene: TRBJ2-7; D gene: TRBD2; CDR3 DNA: TGCAGTGCTAGAGAAAGCAGCGGGGGGCCGTACGAGCAGTACTTC; CDR3 protein: CSARESSGGPYEQYF
V gene: TRBV6-7; clone size: -; J gene: TRBJ1-2; D gene: -; CDR3 DNA: TGTGCCAGCAGTTACCAGGCGGACTATGGCTACACCTTC; CDR3 protein: CASSYQADYGYTF
V gene: TRBV18; clone size: -; J gene: TRBJ2-5; D gene: -; CDR3 DNA: TGTGCCAGCTCACCACCCCTGGGGGCGGAGACCCAGTACTTC; CDR3 protein: CASSPPLGAETQYF
V gene: TRBV24-1; clone size: -; J gene: TRBJ2-1; D gene: -; CDR3 DNA: TGTGCCACCAGCTTGGGGAGCTCCTACAATGAGCAGTTCTTC; CDR3 protein: CATSLGSSYNEQFF
V gene: TRBV5-1; clone size: -; J gene: TRBJ1-5; D gene: -; CDR3 DNA: TGCGCCAGCAGCCCCCGAGGTCCCTGGAGATATAGCAATCAGCCCCAGCATTTT; CDR3 protein: CASSPRGPWRYSNQPQHF
V gene: TRBV5-1; clone size: -; J gene: TRBJ2-3; D gene: -; CDR3 DNA: TGCGCCAGCAGCTTGGGTCCCGATTCATATACGCAGTATTTT; CDR3 protein: CASSLGPDSYTQYF
V gene: TRBV2; clone size: -; J gene: TRBJ2-5; D gene: TRBD2; CDR3 DNA: TGTGCCAGCAGTGACGTAGCGGGCCTACCCGAGACCCAGTACTTC; CDR3 protein: CASSDVAGLPETQYF
V gene: TRBV29-1; clone size: -; J gene: TRBJ2-7; D gene: -; CDR3 DNA: TGCAGCGTTGAAGATCTCGGGCAGGGAGGCGTGCAGTACTTC; CDR3 protein: CSVEDLGQGGVQYF
V gene: TRBV6-2/TRBV6-3; clone size: -; J gene: TRBJ2-1; D gene: -; CDR3 DNA: TGTGCCAGCAGTTCGGACTCCTACAATGAGCAGTTCTTC; CDR3 protein: CASSSDSYNEQFF
V gene: TRBV10-2; clone size: -; J gene: TRBJ1-1; D gene: -; CDR3 DNA: TGCGCCAGCAGTGAGTCGCGCACGATGAGGAGGAACACTGAAGCTTTCTTT; CDR3 protein: CASSESRTMRRNTEAFF
V gene: TRBV19; clone size: -; J gene: TRBJ1-1; D gene: -; CDR3 DNA: TGTGCCAGTAGTATGGAGATGAACACTGAAGCTTTCTTT; CDR3 protein: CASSMEMNTEAFF
V gene: TRBV7-2; clone size: -; J gene: TRBJ1-6; D gene: TRBD1; CDR3 DNA: TGTGCCAGCAGCCGGGGACAGATTAATTCACCCCTCCACTTT; CDR3 protein: CASSRGQINSPLHF
V gene: TRBV3-1; clone size: -; J gene: TRBJ2-1; D gene: -; CDR3 DNA: TGTGCCAGCAGCCCCCAAGCGGATGAGCAGTTCTTC; CDR3 protein: CASSPQADEQFF
V gene: TRBV20-1; clone size: -; J gene: TRBJ2-1; D gene: -; CDR3 DNA: TGCAGTGCGATGGGCCCGGCCTACCGGACCAATGAGCAGTTCTTC; CDR3 protein: CSAMGPAYRTNEQFF
V gene: TRBV20-1; clone size: -; J gene: TRBJ1-6; D gene: -; CDR3 DNA: TGCAGTGCTAGAGAGGGGAGGGGTAATTCACCCCTCCACTTT; CDR3 protein: CSAREGRGNSPLHF
V gene: TRBV7-2; clone size: -; J gene: TRBJ2-4; D gene: -; CDR3 DNA: TGTGCCAGCAGACCCCACTACCTAGAGGCTAGCATTCAGTACTTC; CDR3 protein: CASRPHYLEASIQYF
V gene: TRBV27; clone size: -; J gene: TRBJ1-6; D gene: TRBD1; CDR3 DNA: TGTGCCAGCAGTTTCGTGGAGGGGGCGTCTTCACCCCTCCACTTT; CDR3 protein: CASSFVEGASSPLHF
V gene: TRBV4-1; clone size: -; J gene: TRBJ2-1; D gene: TRBD2; CDR3 DNA: TGCGCCAGCAGCCAAGATAGCGGGGAGCAGTTCTTC; CDR3 protein: CASSQDSGEQFF
V gene: TRBV24-1; clone size: once; J gene: TRBJ2-7; D gene: -; CDR3 DNA: TGTGCCACCAGTGCAAGGGGAGAGCAGTACTTC; CDR3 protein: CATSARGEQYF
V gene: TRBV6-2/TRBV6-3; clone size: -; J gene: TRBJ1-1; D gene: TRBD1; CDR3 DNA: TGTGCCAGCAGTTACTCGGCGACAGGGGGGTACACTGAAGCTTTCTTT; CDR3 protein: CASSYSATGGYTEAFF
V gene: TRBV29-1; clone size: -; J gene: TRBJ2-5; D gene: -; CDR3 DNA: TGCAGCGTTGAACGGGGTTACGGTGGTCGAGAGACCCAGTACTTC; CDR3 protein: CSVERGYGGRETQYF